The 11 T cell receptor beta chains presented below share a single source sample, sequenced in a study of neurological immune-mediated disorders. TCRdb reanalysed the 5' RACE reads using MiXCR and keeps one entry per CDR3 protein. The data contain about 58,000 distinct CDR3 sequences, about 3.2% of them singletons. Sequencing was done on a sample of PBMCs. All receptors derive from a woman aged 60-75 years with multiple sclerosis.

This clonotype was observed at least ten times. V usage is TRBV18 and J usage is TRBJ1-1; 8 bases agree with TRBD1. The CDR3 is made up of 14 amino acids. V shed 6 bases and J 1 base; nucleotides not matched to a gene: 4. Germline lookup yields CDR1 KGHSH and CDR2 LQKENI. The CDR3 loop reads CASSLGQGNTEAFF. The CDR3 nucleotides read TGTGCCAGCTCTCTCGGACAGGGGAACACTGAAGCTTTCTTT.

This clonotype is labeled as medium-sized. The chain employs TRBV20-1 and TRBJ1-1; TRBD1 matches 8 bases. The CDR3 totals 16 residues. Germline CDR1 reads DFQATT; CDR2 reads SNEGSKA (reference sequence). V shed 0 bases and J 4 bases; nucleotides not matched to a gene: 10. The CDR3 DNA is TGCAGTGCTAGAGAGGCCTTGACAGGGGATCGCACTGAAGCTTTCTTT. Translation: CSAREALTGDRTEAFF.

This clonotype was observed many times. V is TRBV5-5 and J is TRBJ1-2, with D possibly matching TRBD1 (5 bases). This CDR3 is built from 14 residues. V was cut by 4 bases and J by 8 bases, with 18 bases left in between. CDR1 and CDR2 from the germline V gene are SGHKS and YYEKEE (reference sequence). CDR3 DNA: TGTGCCAGCAGCCTCGCCCCGAATCAGGGCGGCTACACCTTC. Translated: CASSLAPNQGGYTF.

In this sample, this clonotype turned up many times. The chain recombines TRBV14 with TRBJ2-2; maybe TRBD2 (5 bases). This CDR3 is built from 16 residues. Per germline, CDR1 SGHDN and CDR2 FVKESK. V lost 2 bases to trimming and J lost 2 bases, with 12 bases between them. This CDR3 is CASSQLYGINTGELFF. In DNA, the CDR3 is TGTGCCAGCAGCCAACTGTACGGGATCAACACCGGGGAGCTGTTTTTT.

This clonotype was detected many times. The chain employs TRBV25-1 and TRBJ2-2; TRBD1 is a possible D gene (5 bases). There are 14 residues in the CDR3. The germline V and J ends were trimmed by 3 bases and 6 bases, with 11 bases remaining between them. CDR1 MGHDK and CDR2 SYGVNS come from the germline V gene. CDR3 sequence: CASSDAGWAGELFF. The CDR3 nucleotides read TGTGCCAGCAGTGATGCAGGGTGGGCCGGGGAGCTGTTTTTT.

At least ten counts were recorded for this clonotype. The chain couples TRBV29-1 to TRBJ2-7; D unclear. This CDR3 spans 11 amino acids. CDR1 and CDR2 (germline): SQVTM, ANQGSEA. With 7 bases removed from V and 6 bases from J, the gap between germline ends came to 13 bases. The CDR3 is CSGGTGSEQYF. CDR3 DNA sequence: TGCAGCGGGGGTACTGGATCCGAGCAGTACTTC.

The table lists this clonotype with many counts. The genes are TRBV18 and TRBJ2-1; D might be TRBD1 (6 bases). Between the trimmed V and J ends, which lost 5 bases and 4 bases, there was a span of 15 bases. Germline values: CDR1 KGHSH, CDR2 LQKENI. CDR3 length: 15 amino acids. CDR3 region: CASSLSQGNYNEQFF. The CDR3 DNA is TGTGCCAGCTCATTATCCCAGGGGAATTACAATGAGCAGTTCTTC. The variable domain in full, with the rest retrieved from reference TRBV18 and TRBJ2-1, is NAGVMQNPRHLVRRRGQEARLRCSPMKGHSHVYWYRQLPEEGLKFMVYLQKENIIDESGMPKERFSAEFPKEGPSILRIQQVVRGDSAAYFCASSLSQGNYNEQFFGPGTRLTVL.

In its sample, this clonotype was seen many times. V usage is TRBV4-3 and J usage is TRBJ1-4; D is unresolved. Germline values: CDR1 LGHNA, CDR2 YSLEER. The CDR3 totals 15 residues. Deletions cut 0 bases from V and 3 bases from J, with 8 bases between. CDR3 residues: CASSQEGQPNEKLFF. CDR3 DNA sequence: TGCGCCAGCAGCCAAGAAGGGCAGCCTAATGAAAAACTGTTTTTT.

This clonotype was observed many times. The CDR3 DNA follows: TGTGCCAGTTCCTTCACAGGGGAGGTTGAGCAGTTCTTC. Protein product: CASSFTGEVEQFF. This chain uses TRBV2 with TRBJ2-1, with D possibly matching TRBD1 (7 bases). The germline V and J ends were trimmed by 9 bases and 9 bases, with 18 bases remaining between them. The germline CDR1 and CDR2 sequences are SNHLY and FYNNEI. This CDR3 has 13 residues.

A few counts support this clonotype. One end of the junction is discordant with germline, which a read error may explain. The V and J genes are TRBV5-1 and TRBJ1-2, with D perhaps TRBD1 (6 bases). The V gene's germline CDR1 is SGHRS and CDR2 YFSETQ. This CDR3 has 13 residues. The CDR3 is CASSLGHPYGYTF. In DNA form, the CDR3 reads TGCGCCAGCAGTTTGGGACATCCCTATGGCTACACCTTC. The variable domain in full, completed from reference TRBV5-1 and TRBJ1-2, reads KAGVTQTPRYLIKTRGQQVTLSCSPISGHRSVSWYQQTPGQGLQFLFEYFSETQRNKGNFPGRFSGRQFSNSRSEMNVSTLELGDSALYLCASSLGHPYGYTFGSGTRLTVV.

A few counts support this clonotype. The V gene is TRBV18, the J gene TRBJ2-2; 8 nucleotides align to TRBD1. There are 16 residues in the CDR3. Germline CDR1 KGHSH, CDR2 LQKENI. With V trimmed by 0 bases and J by 6 bases, 6 bases remained unmatched. The CDR3 sequence is CASSPPVSGGSGELFF. The CDR3 DNA reads as TGTGCCAGCTCACCACCGGTTTCAGGGGGCTCCGGGGAGCTGTTTTTT.